This T cell receptor (beta chain) comes out of a study of blood T cell repertoires in COVID-19. In the study overall: T cells, B-cell-depleted T cells, or PBMCs supplied cDNA or gDNA.

Libraries were prepared by immunoSEQ multiplex PCR; TCRdb keeps only in-frame clonotypes and omits some of them. The profile shows 65,000 to 85,000 clones, 90% of them singletons. The length of the CDR3 is 13 residues. V dropped 6 bases and J dropped 3; count of bases not matched to a gene: 4. The germline gives CDR1 SNHLY, CDR2 FYNNEI. Sequencing was done on a sample of peripheral blood. The sequence derives from a human donor in a cohort sampled during active COVID-19. The chain employs TRBV2 and TRBJ2-7; 8 bases map to TRBD1. The CDR3 spells CASRRDRNYEQYF. The CDR3 nucleotides are TGTGCCAGCAGACGGGACAGGAACTACGAGCAGTACTTC.